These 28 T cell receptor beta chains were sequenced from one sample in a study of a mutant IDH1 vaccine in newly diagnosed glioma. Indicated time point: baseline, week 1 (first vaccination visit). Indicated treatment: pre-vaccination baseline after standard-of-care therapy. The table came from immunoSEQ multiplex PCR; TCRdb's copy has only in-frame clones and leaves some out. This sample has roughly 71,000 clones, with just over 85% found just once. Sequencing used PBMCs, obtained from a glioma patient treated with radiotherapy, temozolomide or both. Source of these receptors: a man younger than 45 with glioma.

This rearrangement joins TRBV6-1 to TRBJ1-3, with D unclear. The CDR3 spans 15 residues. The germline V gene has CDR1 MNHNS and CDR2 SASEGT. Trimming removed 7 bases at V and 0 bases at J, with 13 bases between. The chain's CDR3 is CASISGLSSGNTIYF. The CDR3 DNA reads TGTGCCAGCATTTCGGGTCTGAGCTCTGGAAACACCATATATTTT.

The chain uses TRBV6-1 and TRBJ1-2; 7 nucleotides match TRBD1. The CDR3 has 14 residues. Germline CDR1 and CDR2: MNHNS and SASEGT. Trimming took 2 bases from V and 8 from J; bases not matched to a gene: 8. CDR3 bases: TGTGCCAGCAGTGAATTTGGGCAGGGGGTCGGCTACACCTTC. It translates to CASSEFGQGVGYTF.

The CDR3 is CASSLQSIYEQYF. CDR3 bases: TGTGCCAGCAGCTTGCAGTCGATCTACGAGCAGTACTTC. J is TRBJ2-7 and V is TRBV5-6; D remains ambiguous. V was trimmed by 1 base and J by 3 bases, leaving 8 bases between them. The CDR3 has 13 residues. Germline CDR1 is SGHDT and CDR2 is YYEEEE.

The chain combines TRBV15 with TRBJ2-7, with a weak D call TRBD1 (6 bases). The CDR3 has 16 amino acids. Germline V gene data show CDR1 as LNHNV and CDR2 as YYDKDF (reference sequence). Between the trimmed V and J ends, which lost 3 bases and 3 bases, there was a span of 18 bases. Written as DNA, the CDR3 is TGTGCCACCAGCAGGGGATCCTCAACAGGGTTCTACGAGCAGTACTTC. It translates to CATSRGSSTGFYEQYF.

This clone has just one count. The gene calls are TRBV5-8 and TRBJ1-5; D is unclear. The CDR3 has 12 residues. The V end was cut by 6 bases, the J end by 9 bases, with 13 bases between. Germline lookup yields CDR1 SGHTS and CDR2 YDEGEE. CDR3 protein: CASTISGRPQHF. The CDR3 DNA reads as TGTGCCAGCACTATCTCGGGTCGGCCCCAGCATTTT. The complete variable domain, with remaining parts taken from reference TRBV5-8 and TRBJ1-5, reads EAGVTQSPTHLIKTRGQQATLRCSPISGHTSVYWYQQALGLGLQFLLWYDEGEERNRGNFPPRFSGRQFPNYSSELNVNALELEDSALYLCASTISGRPQHFGDGTRLSIL.

CDR3 sequence reads: CASSRTGITNTGELFF. CDR3 nucleotides: TGTGCCAGCAGCCGGACAGGTATCACGAACACCGGGGAGCTGTTTTTT. The chain joins TRBV7-9 to TRBJ2-2, with 7 bases matching TRBD1. CDR3 length: 16 amino acids. The V segment lost 5 bases and the J segment 0 bases; nucleotides outside the gene matches: 6. Per germline, CDR1 SEHNR and CDR2 FQNEAQ (reference sequence).

Written as DNA, the CDR3 is TGTGCCAGCAGTCCTAGGGGGCCCGACACTGAAGCTTTCTTT. It is translated as CASSPRGPDTEAFF. This chain uses TRBV6-1 with TRBJ1-1; 7 positions match TRBD1. Germline V gene data show CDR1 as MNHNS and CDR2 as SASEGT. V gave up 5 bases and J gave up 3 bases; unmatched junction bases: 6. This CDR3 is 14 amino acids long.

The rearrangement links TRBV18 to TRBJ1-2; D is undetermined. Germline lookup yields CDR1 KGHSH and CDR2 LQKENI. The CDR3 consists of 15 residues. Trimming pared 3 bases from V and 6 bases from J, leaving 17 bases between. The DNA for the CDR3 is TGTGCCAGCTCACCCTTAGCTCCTGGCGGGGATGGCTACACCTTC. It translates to CASSPLAPGGDGYTF. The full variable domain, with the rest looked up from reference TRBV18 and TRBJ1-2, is NAGVMQNPRHLVRRRGQEARLRCSPMKGHSHVYWYRQLPEEGLKFMVYLQKENIIDESGMPKERFSAEFPKEGPSILRIQQVVRGDSAAYFCASSPLAPGGDGYTFGSGTRLTVV.

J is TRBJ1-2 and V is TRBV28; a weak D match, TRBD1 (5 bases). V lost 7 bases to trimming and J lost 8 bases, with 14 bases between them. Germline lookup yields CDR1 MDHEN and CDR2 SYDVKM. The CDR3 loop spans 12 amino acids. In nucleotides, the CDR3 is TGTGCCAGCACCCCGGGGGTAGGGGGCTACACCTTC. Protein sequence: CASTPGVGGYTF.

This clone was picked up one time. DNA for the CDR3: TGTGCCAGCAGTGAAGAGAGGGGGGCCCAGGTCCCTGGCTACACCTTC. It yields the protein CASSEERGAQVPGYTF. The rearrangement links TRBV2 to TRBJ1-2, with D possibly being TRBD1 (6 bases). V was trimmed by 1 base and J by 7 bases, leaving 19 bases between them. CDR3 size: 16 residues. CDR1 is SNHLY and CDR2 is FYNNEI in the germline V gene.

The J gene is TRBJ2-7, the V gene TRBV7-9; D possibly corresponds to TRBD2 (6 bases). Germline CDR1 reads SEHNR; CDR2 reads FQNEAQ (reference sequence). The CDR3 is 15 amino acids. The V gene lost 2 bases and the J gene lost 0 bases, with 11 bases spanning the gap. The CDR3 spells CASSLRGSSSYEQYF. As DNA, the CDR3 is TGTGCCAGCAGCTTACGGGGGTCTAGCTCCTACGAGCAGTACTTC.

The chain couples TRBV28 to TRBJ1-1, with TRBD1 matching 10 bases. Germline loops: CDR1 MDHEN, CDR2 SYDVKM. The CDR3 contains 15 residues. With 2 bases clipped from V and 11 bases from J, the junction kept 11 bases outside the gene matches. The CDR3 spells CASSLSGGQGTQAFF. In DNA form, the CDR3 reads TGTGCCAGCAGTTTAAGCGGGGGACAGGGGACTCAGGCTTTCTTT.

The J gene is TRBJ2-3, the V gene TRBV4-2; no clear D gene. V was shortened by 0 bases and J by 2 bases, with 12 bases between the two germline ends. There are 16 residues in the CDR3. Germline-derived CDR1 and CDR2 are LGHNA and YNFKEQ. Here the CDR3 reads CASSQDRRGATDTQYF. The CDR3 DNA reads TGTGCCAGCAGCCAAGATCGGCGCGGTGCCACAGATACGCAGTATTTT.

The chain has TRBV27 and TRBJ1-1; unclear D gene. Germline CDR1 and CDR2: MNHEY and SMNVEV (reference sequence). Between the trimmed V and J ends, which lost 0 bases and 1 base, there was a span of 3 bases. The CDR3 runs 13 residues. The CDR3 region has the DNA TGTGCCAGCAGTTTATCTTGGAACACTGAAGCTTTCTTT. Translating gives CASSLSWNTEAFF.

CDR3 amino acids: CASSQDRVTGTLNTEAFF. CDR3 bases: TGCGCCAGCAGCCAAGATAGGGTTACGGGGACTCTTAACACTGAAGCTTTCTTT. The gene calls are TRBV4-1 and TRBJ1-1; perhaps TRBD1 as D (5 bases). Trimming pared 0 bases from V and 2 bases from J, leaving 19 bases between. CDR3 size: 18 residues. CDR1 MGHRA and CDR2 YSYEKL come from the germline V gene.

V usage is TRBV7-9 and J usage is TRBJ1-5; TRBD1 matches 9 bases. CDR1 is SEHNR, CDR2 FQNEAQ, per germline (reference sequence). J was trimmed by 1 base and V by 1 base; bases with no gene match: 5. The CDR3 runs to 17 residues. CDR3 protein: CASSLGPDRGSNQPQHF. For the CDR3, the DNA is TGTGCCAGCAGCTTAGGACCGGACAGGGGAAGCAATCAGCCCCAGCATTTT.

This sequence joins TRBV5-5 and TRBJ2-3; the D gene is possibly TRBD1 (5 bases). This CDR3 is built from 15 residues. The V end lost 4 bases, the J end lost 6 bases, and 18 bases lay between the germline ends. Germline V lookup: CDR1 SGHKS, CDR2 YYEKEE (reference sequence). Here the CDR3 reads CASSRDSFSKDTQYF. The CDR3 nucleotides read TGTGCCAGCAGCCGAGACAGTTTCAGTAAGGATACGCAGTATTTT.

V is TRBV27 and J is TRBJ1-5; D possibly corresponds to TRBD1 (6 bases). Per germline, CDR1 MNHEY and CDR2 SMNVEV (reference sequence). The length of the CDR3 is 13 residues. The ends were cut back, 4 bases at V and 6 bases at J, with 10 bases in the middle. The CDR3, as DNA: TGTGCCAGCAGTTGGACCAGGGGTCAGCCCCAGCATTTT. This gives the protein CASSWTRGQPQHF.

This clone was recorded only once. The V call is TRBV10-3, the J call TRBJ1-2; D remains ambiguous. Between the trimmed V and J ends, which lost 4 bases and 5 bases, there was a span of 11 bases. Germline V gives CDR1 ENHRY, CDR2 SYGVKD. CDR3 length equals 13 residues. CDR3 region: CAISGNSKYGYTF. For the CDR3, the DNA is TGTGCCATCAGTGGGAATAGCAAATATGGCTACACCTTC.

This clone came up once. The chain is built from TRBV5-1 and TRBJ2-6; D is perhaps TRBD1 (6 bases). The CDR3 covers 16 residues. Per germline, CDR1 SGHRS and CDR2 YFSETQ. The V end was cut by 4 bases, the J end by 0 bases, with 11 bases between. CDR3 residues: CASSQGGYSGANVLTF. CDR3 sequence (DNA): TGCGCCAGCAGCCAAGGGGGATACTCTGGGGCCAACGTCCTGACTTTC.

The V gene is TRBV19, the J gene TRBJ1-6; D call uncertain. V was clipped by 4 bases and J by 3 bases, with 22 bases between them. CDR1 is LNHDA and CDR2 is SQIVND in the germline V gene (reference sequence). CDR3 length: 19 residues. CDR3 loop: CASSKSSTDPLLYNSPLHF. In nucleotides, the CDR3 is TGTGCCAGTAGTAAATCGTCGACGGACCCCCTCCTCTATAATTCACCCCTCCACTTT.

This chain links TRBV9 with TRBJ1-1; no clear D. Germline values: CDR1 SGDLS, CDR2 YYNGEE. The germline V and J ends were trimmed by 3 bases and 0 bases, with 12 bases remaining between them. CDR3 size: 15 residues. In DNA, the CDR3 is TGTGCCAGCAGCGCACTCGGACGGATGAACACTGAAGCTTTCTTT. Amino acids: CASSALGRMNTEAFF.

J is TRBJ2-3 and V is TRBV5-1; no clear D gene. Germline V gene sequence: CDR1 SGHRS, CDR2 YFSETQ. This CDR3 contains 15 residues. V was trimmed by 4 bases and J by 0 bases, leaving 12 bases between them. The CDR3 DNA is TGCGCCAGCAGCATGCAAGAGTTTAGCACAGATACGCAGTATTTT. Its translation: CASSMQEFSTDTQYF.

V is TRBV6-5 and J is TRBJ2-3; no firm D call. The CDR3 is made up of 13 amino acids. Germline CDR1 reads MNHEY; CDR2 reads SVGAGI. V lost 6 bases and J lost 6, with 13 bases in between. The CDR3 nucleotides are TGTGCCAGCAGCCCCGCTACTGGGGATACGCAGTATTTT. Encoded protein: CASSPATGDTQYF.

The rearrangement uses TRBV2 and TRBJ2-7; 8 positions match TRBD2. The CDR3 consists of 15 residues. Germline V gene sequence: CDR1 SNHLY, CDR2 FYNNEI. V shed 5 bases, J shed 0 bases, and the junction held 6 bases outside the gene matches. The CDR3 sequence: CASSFTSGRSYEQYF. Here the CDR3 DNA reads TGTGCCAGCAGTTTTACTAGCGGACGCTCCTACGAGCAGTACTTC.

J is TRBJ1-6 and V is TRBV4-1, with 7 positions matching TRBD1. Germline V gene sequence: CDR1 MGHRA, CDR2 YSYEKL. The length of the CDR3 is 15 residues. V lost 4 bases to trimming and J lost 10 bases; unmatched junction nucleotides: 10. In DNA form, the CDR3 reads TGCGCCAGCAGCCCGCAAGACAGGGAGGGCTCACCCCTCCACTTT. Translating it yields CASSPQDREGSPLHF.

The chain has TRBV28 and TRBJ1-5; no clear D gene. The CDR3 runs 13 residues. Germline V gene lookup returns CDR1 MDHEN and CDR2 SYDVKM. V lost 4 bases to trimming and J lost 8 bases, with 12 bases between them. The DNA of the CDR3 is TGTGCCAGCAGTTCACAGTTGGGAAAGCCCCAGCATTTT. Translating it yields CASSSQLGKPQHF.

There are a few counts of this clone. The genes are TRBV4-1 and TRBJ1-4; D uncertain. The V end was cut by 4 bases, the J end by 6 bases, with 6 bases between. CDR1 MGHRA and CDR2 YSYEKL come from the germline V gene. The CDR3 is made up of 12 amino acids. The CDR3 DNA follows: TGCGCCAGCAGCCTTGCTGATGAAAAACTGTTTTTT. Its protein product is CASSLADEKLFF.